One and the same sample provided the 25 T cell receptor beta chains below, sequenced in a study of CD8 T cells in ankylosing spondylitis. TCRdb recomputed calls from the 5' RACE reads with MiXCR, one row per CDR3 protein. The sample consists of a few hundred thousand distinct CDR3 sequences, less than 25% of them appearing once. Sample: blood, either unsorted or a sorted T cell fraction (not recorded which). Receptors originate from a female donor with ankylosing spondylitis or in good health (not recorded which).

In this sample, this clonotype turned up many times. This chain joins TRBV30 and TRBJ2-2; TRBD1 aligns across 7 bases. The CDR3 loop spans 15 amino acids. J was trimmed by 3 bases and V by 6 bases; bases with no gene match: 10. In germline, CDR1 is GTSNPN, CDR2 SVGIG (reference sequence). The CDR3 DNA follows: TGTGCCTGCCAACTCCGGGACAGCTACACCGGGGAGCTGTTTTTT. This gives the protein CACQLRDSYTGELFF.

The rearrangement joins TRBV25-1 to TRBJ2-7; 7 bases fit TRBD2. Germline CDR1 reads MGHDK; CDR2 reads SYGVNS. Losses at the gene ends were 2 bases for V and 2 bases for J; bases not matched to a gene: 6. This CDR3 comprises 15 residues. The CDR3 sequence: CASSETSAKTYEQYF. CDR3 DNA sequence: TGTGCCAGCAGTGAAACTAGCGCCAAAACCTACGAGCAGTACTTC.

The chain couples TRBV7-9 to TRBJ2-7; D uncertain. This CDR3 has 14 residues. Germline V gives CDR1 SEHNR, CDR2 FQNEAQ (reference sequence). Trimming pared 7 bases from V and 1 base from J, leaving 14 bases between. Written as DNA, the CDR3 is TGTGCCAGCACCCTAGGTGGTGATTCCTACGAGCAGTACTTC. This gives the protein CASTLGGDSYEQYF.

CDR3: CASSLGQAYGYTF. The CDR3 region has the DNA TGTGCCAGCAGTTTGGGACAGGCCTATGGCTACACCTTC. The chain uses TRBV27 and TRBJ1-2; 8 bases are shared with TRBD1. V was pared by 3 bases and J by 4 bases, with 1 base of the junction left unmatched. The germline CDR1 and CDR2 sequences are MNHEY and SMNVEV (reference sequence). The CDR3 is made up of 13 amino acids.

This clonotype showed up just a few times. This rearrangement joins TRBV14 to TRBJ2-2, with D possibly TRBD1 on 5 matching bases. Germline V gene sequence: CDR1 SGHDN, CDR2 FVKESK. Trimming took 5 bases from V and 7 from J, leaving 14 bases between them. The CDR3 contains 14 residues. CDR3 DNA sequence: TGTGCCAGCAGCTCCTACAGGTTGAGCGGGGAGCTGTTTTTT. The encoded protein is CASSSYRLSGELFF.

This clonotype was observed a handful of times. V is TRBV29-1 and J is TRBJ2-1, with 9 positions matching TRBD2. CDR1 is SQVTM, CDR2 ANQGSEA, per germline. V was pared by 3 bases and J by 7 bases, with 13 bases of the junction left unmatched. The CDR3 consists of 16 residues. This CDR3 is CSVDRVGGRDYNEQFF. The CDR3 nucleotides read TGCAGCGTTGACAGGGTCGGCGGGAGGGACTATAATGAGCAGTTCTTC.

The V and J genes are TRBV7-2 and TRBJ2-1, with a tentative D call TRBD2 (7 bases). Germline values: CDR1 SGHTA, CDR2 FQGNSA. The CDR3 spans 17 residues. The germline V and J ends were trimmed by 2 bases and 7 bases, with 21 bases remaining between them. CDR3 region: CASSLRGNRGGRNEQFF. CDR3 in DNA: TGTGCCAGCAGCTTACGAGGGAATAGGGGGGGGAGGAATGAGCAGTTCTTC.

This clonotype was observed a few times. The J gene is TRBJ2-7, the V gene TRBV20-1, with TRBD2 identical over 7 bases. CDR3 length: 14 amino acids. Germline loops: CDR1 DFQATT, CDR2 SNEGSKA (reference sequence). V dropped 5 bases and J dropped 0; count of bases not matched to a gene: 7. CDR3 amino acids: CSAVPAGSSYEQYF. The DNA for the CDR3 is TGCAGTGCTGTCCCAGCGGGAAGCTCCTACGAGCAGTACTTC.

This clonotype was counted ten times or more. The CDR3 DNA reads as TGCAGCGTTACCGAGAGTGTATCGACCGGGGAGCTGTTTTTT. This translates into CSVTESVSTGELFF. The J gene is TRBJ2-2, the V gene TRBV29-1; D is unclear. V lost 5 bases to trimming and J lost 5 bases, with 15 bases between them. The germline gives CDR1 SQVTM, CDR2 ANQGSEA. The length of the CDR3 is 14 residues.

CDR3: CASSHSQGLSKDEQFF. The CDR3 DNA reads TGCGCCAGCAGTCACTCCCAGGGACTCAGTAAGGATGAGCAGTTCTTC. The chain has TRBV23-1 and TRBJ2-1; weak D call: TRBD2 (6 bases). TRBV23-1 is given ORF status, its function remaining uncertain. The V gene lost 3 bases and the J gene lost 8 bases, with 20 bases spanning the gap. The CDR3 totals 16 residues.

Many counts were recorded for this clonotype. The V gene is TRBV6-5, the J gene TRBJ2-2, with D unclear. Trimming shortened V by 2 bases and J by 3 bases, and 7 bases separated the two germline ends. This CDR3 comprises 14 residues. CDR1 and CDR2 from the germline V gene are MNHEY and SVGAGI. CDR3 sequence reads: CASSYRAYTGELFF. For the CDR3, the DNA is TGTGCCAGCAGTTACAGAGCTTACACCGGGGAGCTGTTTTTT.

CDR3 sequence reads: CASSYGNEQFF. CDR3 DNA sequence: TGTGCCAGCAGTTACGGGAATGAGCAGTTCTTC. This chain connects TRBV6-2 or TRBV6-3 to TRBJ2-1; D call uncertain. Germline CDR1 reads MNHEY; CDR2 reads SVGEGT. Trimming removed 2 bases at V and 7 bases at J, with 3 bases between. This CDR3 is built from 11 residues.

This clonotype was counted a few times. DNA of the CDR3: TGTGCCAGCAGCCAAGAAAGGTCTAGCAGCTACGAGCAGTACTTC. Protein: CASSQERSSSYEQYF. The chain links TRBV4-2 to TRBJ2-7, with D tentatively TRBD2 (5 bases). CDR1 and CDR2 from the germline V gene are LGHNA and YNFKEQ. This CDR3 is 15 amino acids long. Trimming pared 0 bases from V and 3 bases from J, leaving 12 bases between.

The chain links TRBV7-9 to TRBJ2-5, with 13 bases matching TRBD2. V gave up 3 bases and J gave up 4 bases; unmatched junction bases: 8. Germline CDR1 SEHNR, CDR2 FQNEAQ (reference sequence). The CDR3 is made up of 17 amino acids. The chain's CDR3 is CASSLRTSGRATETQYF. The DNA for the CDR3 is TGTGCCAGCAGCTTGAGAACTAGCGGGAGGGCCACAGAGACCCAGTACTTC.

This chain links TRBV7-2 with TRBJ1-1; D unclear. Trimming left V 2 bases short and J 3 bases short, with 7 bases between. The CDR3 contains 13 residues. Germline assignment: CDR1 SGHTA and CDR2 FQGNSA. The CDR3 region is CASSLIGDTEAFF. The CDR3 DNA reads as TGTGCCAGCAGCTTAATCGGGGACACTGAAGCTTTCTTT.

CDR3 sequence: CASSDTGTYEQYF. CDR3 in DNA: TGTGCCAGCAGTGATACGGGGACCTACGAGCAGTACTTC. This chain connects TRBV6-1 to TRBJ2-7; perhaps TRBD2 as D (5 bases). Trimming removed 3 bases from V and 2 bases from J, with 8 bases in between. This CDR3 spans 13 amino acids. Germline V gives CDR1 MNHNS, CDR2 SASEGT.

V and J are TRBV5-6 and TRBJ2-2, with 14 positions matching TRBD2. CDR3 length: 15 residues. CDR1 is SGHDT, CDR2 YYEEEE, per germline. V shed 5 bases, J shed 7 bases, and the junction held 4 bases outside the gene matches. CDR3 in DNA: TGTGCCAGCAGTGTGGGACTAGCGGGAGTCGGGGAGCTGTTTTTT. It translates to CASSVGLAGVGELFF. Together with reference TRBV5-6 and TRBJ2-2, the CDR3 gives the full variable domain: DAGVTQSPTHLIKTRGQQVTLRCSPKSGHDTVSWYQQALGQGPQFIFQYYEEEERQRGNFPDRFSGHQFPNYSSELNVNALLLGDSALYLCASSVGLAGVGELFFGEGSRLTVL.

This sequence joins TRBV12-3 or TRBV12-4 and TRBJ2-1, with unresolved D. Trimming removed 4 bases at V and 11 bases at J, with 9 bases between. The CDR3 has 11 residues. Here the CDR3 reads CASSSRHQQFF. The CDR3 DNA sequence: TGTGCCAGCAGTTCCCGACACCAGCAGTTCTTC.

V usage is TRBV27 and J usage is TRBJ1-5; possibly TRBD1 for D (5 bases). The ends were cut back, 8 bases at V and 3 bases at J, with 11 bases in the middle. The germline V gene encodes CDR1 MNHEY and CDR2 SMNVEV (reference sequence). The CDR3 contains 13 residues. The CDR3 DNA reads TGTGCCAGCCGCCCAGGGCTCAATCAGCCCCAGCATTTT. This encodes CASRPGLNQPQHF.

J is TRBJ2-1 and V is TRBV30, with D maybe TRBD2 (6 bases). The CDR3 spans 13 residues. Trimming took off 7 bases at V and 1 base at J, with 11 bases between the two ends. Germline V lookup: CDR1 GTSNPN, CDR2 SVGIG (reference sequence). The chain's CDR3 is CAFRDFSYNEQFF. The DNA of the CDR3 is TGTGCCTTCCGGGACTTTTCCTACAATGAGCAGTTCTTC.

This clonotype was observed a handful of times. The chain has TRBV5-1 and TRBJ2-3, with 8 bases aligning to TRBD2. This CDR3 is 16 amino acids long. Germline CDR1 is SGHRS and CDR2 is YFSETQ. Trimming at V came to 4 bases and at J to 0 bases, leaving 7 bases not matched to a gene. Here the CDR3 DNA reads TGCGCCAGCAGCCCTCTAACTAGCGGAAGCACAGATACGCAGTATTTT. This codes for CASSPLTSGSTDTQYF.

The sample holds a few counts of this clonotype. The J gene is TRBJ1-5, the V gene TRBV2, with TRBD1 as a possible D gene (5 bases). V dropped 2 bases and J dropped 7 bases, with 15 bases sitting between them. The CDR3 has 15 residues. Germline CDR1 SNHLY, CDR2 FYNNEI. CDR3 loop: CASSESGGMGQPQHF. The CDR3 DNA reads as TGTGCCAGCAGTGAATCGGGGGGGATGGGGCAGCCCCAGCATTTT.

The chain is built from TRBV5-1 and TRBJ2-2; D remains ambiguous. Germline V gene sequence: CDR1 SGHRS, CDR2 YFSETQ. The CDR3 is 15 amino acids. The V gene lost 4 bases and the J gene lost 3 bases, with 13 bases spanning the gap. The DNA of the CDR3 is TGCGCCAGCAGCCCCGGACGGCAAGACACCGGGGAGCTGTTTTTT. Amino acid sequence: CASSPGRQDTGELFF.

This clonotype has just one count. The chain links TRBV5-1 to TRBJ1-5, with D possibly TRBD1 on 5 matching bases. This CDR3 is 15 amino acids long. The germline CDR1 and CDR2 sequences are SGHRS and YFSETQ. Deletions cut 0 bases from V and 5 bases from J, with 12 bases between. CDR3 protein: CASSLAAGVDQPQHF. In DNA form, the CDR3 reads TGCGCCAGCAGCTTGGCCGCGGGGGTTGATCAGCCCCAGCATTTT.

This sequence joins TRBV11-3 and TRBJ2-3, with no clear D. The CDR3 consists of 13 residues. Trimming pared 4 bases from V and 3 bases from J, leaving 8 bases between. Germline V gene data show CDR1 as SGHNT and CDR2 as YENEEA. CDR3 protein: CASSSPETDTQYF. CDR3 nucleotides: TGTGCCAGCAGCTCCCCGGAAACAGATACGCAGTATTTT.